Detailed here is one T cell receptor beta chain. CDR1 SGHTA and CDR2 FQGNSA come from the germline V gene. The CDR3 length is 15 residues. V was pared by 6 bases and J by 2 bases, with 14 bases between. The sample comes from a study of T cell responses to AZD1222 COVID-19 vaccine. Produced via immunoSEQ multiplex PCR; TCRdb's table is partial and in-frame only. The repertoire has about 83,000 clones, around 87% of them found once; the top ten carry around 4.5%. This chain links TRBV7-2 with TRBJ1-3, with D tentatively TRBD1 (5 bases). The sample in question was peripheral blood, obtained on day 0 of MenACWY control vaccination. This receptor was identified in an adult in good health. The chain's CDR3 is CASSPRAEAGNTIYF. The CDR3 nucleotides read TGTGCCAGCAGTCCCAGGGCTGAGGCTGGAAACACCATATATTTT.